The sequence of this T cell receptor (beta chain) was determined in a study of CD8+ T cells in alopecia areata. Study outcomes and limitations: Among the cells sequenced in scalp samples are also the resident alphabeta T cells of normal skin.

cDNA prepared by RNA extraction and subsequent reverse transcription served as the template for sequencing. Generated by immunoSEQ multiplex PCR, the TCRdb table keeps only in-frame clones and is missing some. The sample contains tens of thousands of clones, just over 50% of which appear only once. CDR3 length: 12 amino acids. V lost 0 bases and J lost 7, with 4 bases in between. Germline CDR1 is MDHEN and CDR2 is SYDVKM. Turning to this clone: As yet, its antigen is unknown.

The chain uses TRBV28 and TRBJ2-4; no reliable D call. The origin of this receptor is a human donor with alopecia areata. The specimen sequenced was NKG2D-high CD8+ T cells sorted from blood. CDR3 nucleotide sequence: TGTGCCAGCAGTTTATGGCGGAACATTCAGTACTTC. It translates to CASSLWRNIQYF.